The T cell receptor beta chain described here comes from a study of beta chain features in type 1 diabetes listed by TCRdb under 2018. Study-level background: Mean age, gender distribution, total cell number and subset yield did not differ between patients and healthy donors. Regulatory and stem cell-like memory subsets were obtained from only 8 patients and about 8 healthy donors, while naive and central memory subsets were obtained from all 30 or so donors. Across all samples, some 110,000,000 sorted cells were examined, and cell number per subset correlated strongly with RNA yield. In the study, recently diagnosed type 1 diabetes patients and matched healthy donors were compared on the TCRB repertoires of their sorted circulating CD4+ T cell subsets.

The High Capacity cDNA Reverse Transcription Kit was used to reverse transcribe all of the isolated RNA, meaning that expressed TCRB transcripts were what got sequenced. Deep immunoSEQ sequencing was performed on naive, central memory and regulatory T cell samples, with an average of roughly 3.5 million total reads per sample. Sorted cells were lysed in RLT buffer, and RNA was extracted using DNase-treated RNeasy Micro or Mini kits according to cell number. Each cell subset was processed on its own to prevent cross-contamination, while patient and healthy donor samples were processed together. TCRB sequences were amplified from cDNA with the immunoSEQ multiplex PCR, producing 87-bp fragments spanning the CDR3 region. Amplicons were sequenced on the Illumina HiSeq platform. The authors' pipeline ran thus. PCR bias was computationally corrected using synthetic template baselines, reads within Hamming distance 2 were collapsed, and singletons that could not be merged were discarded. Reads were aligned against IMGT so that V, D and J genes, CDR3 length and insertions or deletions at six rearrangement sites could be assigned. Within each subset, clonotype counts were normalized to the number of sorted cells before true diversity and Gini coefficients were calculated with the tcR R package. The overlap coefficient, calculated on TCRB nucleotide sequences, was used to measure repertoire sharing. Out-of-frame TCRB sequences from naive cells were analyzed to stand in for the pre-selection repertoire. TCRdb provides this immuneACCESS table in a form limited to in-frame rearrangements. Some clones are lacking; in checked studies, under half of them reflect an unresolved V gene, and why the rest are absent is not known. From that table come the V and J calls and clone size; the DNA was used to work out D and trimming. Within this sample are 550,000 to 850,000 clones, with roughly 13% of them counted one time only. The ten largest clones capture 0.022% of the sample.

A single peripheral blood draw of approximately 100 mL on average was collected from each donor into heparinised tubes. Naive, central memory, regulatory and stem cell-like memory CD4+ T cells were sorted on a BD FACSAria II using a panel including CD45RO, CCR7, CD25, CD127, CD95 and CD27. All sorted populations exceeded 95% purity. PBMCs were isolated right away by Lymphoprep density gradient centrifugation and were stained directly, without culture. To minimize batch effects, samples were stained and sorted in pairs, one healthy donor with one patient per experiment. The CDR3, cysteine through phenylalanine, is 14 amino acids long. Left in the record is the CDR3 DNA by itself, 42 bases read in frame from the first base. Between the V and J ends, shortened by 2 bases and 0 bases respectively, the junction contains 7 bases. CDR1 and CDR2 were assigned from the germline V gene as MNHEY and SVGAGI.

Findings and caveats that apply to the study as a whole: Patients with type 1 diabetes made fewer insertions and deleted more nucleotides at VDJ recombination sites, implying thymic rearrangement abnormalities. HLA sub-analyses involved small numbers of individuals, so any influence of HLA type on TCRB rearrangement remained unresolved. Sequencing cDNA rather than genomic DNA could over-represent highly expressing activated cells, although activation and CD3 levels did not differ between groups. Naive, central memory and regulatory TCRB repertoires appeared to be more similar among patients than among healthy donors. Type 1 diabetes patients showed a moderate but significant shortening of TCRB CDR3 length in all four CD4+ subsets. Shorter templates might be favored by PCR, yet because patient and control samples were amplified and corrected together, any such skew would affect both groups equally.

This clone has only a few counts. The specificity of this receptor is unknown. Base-call qualities are not available, and no considerably larger clone is one nucleotide away. The sample taken for sequencing was naive CD4+ T cells from blood. The sample's cell subset or site, from its label and the paper: true naive CD4+ T cells. Recombination linked TRBV6-5 to TRBJ1-2; no confident D gene assignment can be made. The clonotype was recovered from a young man with type 1 diabetes. The CDR3 region: CASSYGKANYGYTF. Read as DNA, the sequence is TGTGCCAGCAGTTACGGCAAAGCTAACTATGGCTACACCTTC.